Listed here are 12 T cell receptor beta chains from one sample, sequenced in a study of chemoradiotherapy in HPV16-positive cancers. The protocol was immunoSEQ multiplex PCR, while the TCRdb copy is restricted to in-frame clones and leaves out a portion. The sample has about 2,500 clones, more than 70% seen once. Sequences were derived from tumor tissue, sampled from a patient who underwent chemoradiotherapy. These receptors came from a human donor with HPV-associated anogenital cancer.

V and J are TRBV25-1 and TRBJ2-1, with 7 bases matching TRBD2. J was trimmed by 4 bases and V by 4 bases; bases with no gene match: 10. The CDR3 consists of 16 residues. Germline V lookup: CDR1 MGHDK, CDR2 SYGVNS. CDR3 sequence (DNA): TGTGCCAGCAGTGGCGCCGGGGGGTACTTTTACAATGAGCAGTTCTTC. Protein sequence: CASSGAGGYFYNEQFF.

This clone was picked up a small number of times. This chain links TRBV11-2 with TRBJ1-1; no definite D call. Trimming pared 1 base from V and 11 bases from J, leaving 14 bases between. Germline CDR1 and CDR2: SGHAT and FQNNGV. The CDR3 has 13 residues. The CDR3 sequence: CASSLGHFHGAFF. DNA for the CDR3: TGTGCCAGCAGCTTAGGTCATTTTCACGGCGCTTTCTTT.

The genes are TRBV27 and TRBJ2-1, with 10 bases aligning to TRBD2. From germline, CDR1 is MNHEY and CDR2 SMNVEV (reference sequence). There are 15 residues in the CDR3. V lost 6 bases and J lost 5; bases outside the gene matches: 7. The CDR3 region has the DNA TGTGCCAGCAGCCGATCTAGCGGGGGTAACAATGAGCAGTTCTTC. Its translation is CASSRSSGGNNEQFF.

As for this clone: At one end, the junction sequence differs from germline, possibly due to a read error. The chain has TRBV7-7 and TRBJ2-5, with D perhaps TRBD2 (5 bases). Looked up from germline, CDR1 is SSHAT and CDR2 is FNYEAQ (reference sequence). CDR3 size: 14 residues. The CDR3 DNA reads TGTGCTAGCAGCTTAGGTGGAGGTGGAGAGACCCAGTACTTC. It translates to CASSLGGGGETQYF.

The V call is TRBV11-2, the J call TRBJ2-1; 9 nucleotides agree with TRBD1. V lost 2 bases and J lost 6; bases outside the gene matches: 5. Looked up from germline, CDR1 is SGHAT and CDR2 is FQNNGV. The CDR3 loop spans 15 amino acids. CDR3 amino acids: CASSLMGQGVNEQFF. The CDR3 DNA follows: TGTGCCAGCAGCTTAATGGGACAGGGTGTCAATGAGCAGTTCTTC.

In nucleotides, the CDR3 is TGTGCCAGCAGGCTGGGGGGGGCAGATACGCAGTATTTT. Translating gives CASRLGGADTQYF. The gene calls are TRBV7-3 and TRBJ2-3, with TRBD2 matching over 7 bases. Germline V gives CDR1 SGHTA, CDR2 FQGTGA. V was pared by 6 bases and J by 4 bases, with 4 bases of the junction left unmatched. The CDR3 totals 13 residues.

CDR3 nucleotide sequence: TGTGCCAGCAGTGTCCCTAGCTCCTATAATTCACCCCTCCACTTT. Its protein is CASSVPSSYNSPLHF. The genes are TRBV6-1 and TRBJ1-6; D is unclear. This CDR3 has 15 amino acids. V was pared by 4 bases and J by 0 bases, with 7 bases between. Germline-derived CDR1 and CDR2 are MNHNS and SASEGT.

This clone was picked up a small number of times. The V gene is TRBV7-6, the J gene TRBJ1-6; D uncertain. Per germline, CDR1 SGHVS and CDR2 FNYEAQ. The CDR3 is made up of 14 amino acids. Trimming removed 2 bases at V and 8 bases at J, with 10 bases between. The CDR3 nucleotides are TGTGCCAGCAGCTTACAGGCGGGCCATTCACCCCTCCACTTT. As protein: CASSLQAGHSPLHF.

As DNA, the CDR3 is TGTGCCAGCAGTTGGGACGGTAGCACTGAAGCTTTCTTT. Its protein is CASSWDGSTEAFF. The V gene is TRBV6-6, the J gene TRBJ1-1; D may be TRBD1 (5 bases). V was shortened by 4 bases and J by 4 bases, with 10 bases between the two germline ends. CDR3 length: 13 residues. CDR1 MNHNY and CDR2 SVGAGI come from the germline V gene (reference sequence).

This chain connects TRBV19 to TRBJ1-3; the D is unclear. The V end was cut by 3 bases, the J end by 5 bases, with 8 bases between. This CDR3 has 13 amino acids. Looked up from germline, CDR1 is LNHDA and CDR2 is SQIVND (reference sequence). The CDR3 spells CASSIPGRNTIYF. In nucleotides, the CDR3 is TGTGCCAGTAGTATCCCTGGGAGAAACACCATATATTTT.

The sample holds one count of this clone. This chain joins TRBV6-1 and TRBJ2-1; weak D call: TRBD1 (6 bases). Looked up from germline, CDR1 is MNHNS and CDR2 is SASEGT. The CDR3 has 13 amino acids. V lost 7 bases to trimming and J lost 5 bases, with 12 bases between them. For the CDR3, the DNA is TGTGCCAGCAACAACTACAGGGACAATGAGCAGTTCTTC. As protein: CASNNYRDNEQFF.

The chain combines TRBV29-1 with TRBJ1-4; D not resolved. Trimming cost V 2 bases and J 5 bases, with 6 bases left between them. CDR3 size: 12 residues. Germline V gives CDR1 SQVTM, CDR2 ANQGSEA. The CDR3: CSVERLNEKLFF. CDR3 coding DNA: TGCAGCGTTGAACGGTTAAATGAAAAACTGTTTTTT.